The 29 T cell receptor beta chains below all came from one sample that was sequenced in a study of cytomegalovirus exposure and HLA in healthy donors. PCR used 60 Vbeta primers and 13 Jbeta primers. Clones were read by immunoSEQ multiplex PCR, and TCRdb kept only the in-frame ones, dropping some. Here the sample spans some 150,000 clones, roughly four fifths being singletons. The sample consisted of PBMCs. The origin of the receptors is a man between 35 and 55 years old in good health and CMV-seronegative.

This clone appeared once. The chain links TRBV5-1 to TRBJ2-7; tentative D call: TRBD1 (5 bases). This CDR3 comprises 16 residues. Trimming shortened V by 3 bases and J by 3 bases, and 19 bases separated the two germline ends. Germline CDR1 and CDR2: SGHRS and YFSETQ. CDR3 region: CASSSGVGVWGYEQYF. The CDR3 nucleotides are TGCGCCAGCAGCTCTGGGGTAGGGGTATGGGGCTACGAGCAGTACTTC.

CDR3 sequence reads: CASSESFRGLGYTF. The CDR3 region has the DNA TGTGCCAGCAGTGAATCGTTCAGGGGGTTGGGCTACACCTTC. This chain links TRBV6-5 with TRBJ1-2; 7 bases match TRBD1. Looked up from germline, CDR1 is MNHEY and CDR2 is SVGAGI. The junction had 11 bases not matched to a gene; V was cut back by 5 bases and J by 8 bases. The CDR3 sequence is 14 residues long.

Note on this clone: At one end, the junction sequence differs from germline, possibly due to a read error. The rearrangement joins TRBV7-7 to TRBJ2-7; TRBD1 matches at 7 bases. The CDR3 has 15 amino acids. In germline, CDR1 is SSHAT, CDR2 FNYEAQ (reference sequence). The CDR3 spells CASSLSRDSLYEQYF. In DNA form, the CDR3 reads TGTGCTAGCAGCTTGTCCCGGGACAGTCTTTACGAGCAGTACTTC.

The V and J genes are TRBV28 and TRBJ1-2; D is unclear. Trimming pared 8 bases from V and 5 bases from J, leaving 9 bases between. This CDR3 is 11 amino acids long. The germline V gene has CDR1 MDHEN and CDR2 SYDVKM. CDR3 coding DNA: TGTGCCAGCCCTCTGGAGTATGGCTACACCTTC. Its translation: CASPLEYGYTF.

V gene TRBV6-4 combines with J gene TRBJ2-3; 11 bases agree with TRBD2. Trimming removed 3 bases from V and 5 bases from J; junction bases left unmatched: 4. Germline V CDR1 and CDR2: MRHNA, SNTAGT. This CDR3 has 15 amino acids. The CDR3 reads CASSEGTSGGDTQYF. CDR3 nucleotides: TGTGCCAGCAGTGAGGGGACTAGCGGTGGAGATACGCAGTATTTT.

CDR3 region: CASSLQGTGPANYGYTF. The CDR3 DNA is TGTGCCAGCAGCTTACAAGGGACAGGGCCAGCTAACTATGGCTACACCTTC. The rearrangement joins TRBV7-9 to TRBJ1-2, with 9 bases that match TRBD1. The germline gives CDR1 SEHNR, CDR2 FQNEAQ (reference sequence). There are 17 residues in the CDR3. The trim removed 2 bases at V and 0 bases at J, leaving 7 bases unmatched.

On this clone itself: At one of its ends the junction is not consistent with the germline gene, which may arise from a read error. This chain connects TRBV7-7 to TRBJ2-3; TRBD2 matches at 13 bases. CDR3 length: 16 residues. CDR1 is SSHAT, CDR2 FNYEAQ, per germline (reference sequence). CDR3 in amino acids: CASSLTSGGSTDTQYF. CDR3 nucleotide sequence: TGTGCTAGCAGCTTGACTAGCGGGGGGAGCACAGATACGCAGTATTTT.

This clone was counted a single time. The chain links TRBV7-2 to TRBJ2-7, with 7 bases fitting TRBD1. V lost 1 base and J lost 3; bases outside the gene matches: 3. Germline CDR1 is SGHTA and CDR2 is FQGNSA. The CDR3 consists of 14 residues. CDR3 residues: CASSLGQGNYEQYF. CDR3 DNA: TGTGCCAGCAGCTTAGGACAGGGTAACTACGAGCAGTACTTC.

This chain uses TRBV5-5 with TRBJ2-1; the D is unclear. V shed 1 base and J shed 7 bases, with 9 bases lying between them. Germline CDR1 and CDR2: SGHKS and YYEKEE (reference sequence). The CDR3 is 13 residues long. The CDR3 loop is CASSLPGFNEQFF. In nucleotides, the CDR3 is TGTGCCAGCAGCTTGCCCGGGTTTAATGAGCAGTTCTTC. Variable domain in full (rest from reference TRBV5-5 and TRBJ2-1): DAGVTQSPTHLIKTRGQQVTLRCSPISGHKSVSWYQQVLGQGPQFIFQYYEKEERGRGNFPDRFSARQFPNYSSELNVNALLLGDSALYLCASSLPGFNEQFFGPGTRLTVL.

The V gene is TRBV13, the J gene TRBJ2-1; a weak D match, TRBD2 (6 bases). Germline V gene lookup returns CDR1 PRHDT and CDR2 FYEKMQ (reference sequence). The length of the CDR3 is 16 residues. V lost 1 base and J lost 5, with 15 bases in between. The CDR3 sequence: CASSLVGVGGDNEQFF. For the CDR3, the DNA is TGTGCCAGCAGCTTAGTGGGAGTGGGGGGAGACAATGAGCAGTTCTTC.

In this sample, this clone turned up once. The genes are TRBV6-9 and TRBJ2-7, with 12 nucleotides matching TRBD2. The germline V gene encodes CDR1 MNHGY and CDR2 SVAAGI. Trimming cost V 8 bases and J 3 bases; bases outside gene matches: 8. The CDR3 covers 15 residues. This chain's CDR3 is CASPEGLAGFYEQYF. CDR3 bases: TGTGCCAGCCCCGAAGGACTAGCGGGGTTCTACGAGCAGTACTTC.

The chain carries TRBV19 and TRBJ2-1; D may be TRBD1 (6 bases). This CDR3 contains 13 residues. V lost 7 bases and J lost 10, with 17 bases in between. From germline, CDR1 is LNHDA and CDR2 SQIVND (reference sequence). CDR3 DNA sequence: TGTGCCAGTATAGGGGCAGGGGTCGGCGAGCAGTTCTTC. It is translated as CASIGAGVGEQFF.

The genes are TRBV4-1 and TRBJ1-4; no clear D. The V end lost 2 bases, the J end lost 8 bases, and 12 bases lay between the germline ends. Germline loops: CDR1 MGHRA, CDR2 YSYEKL. The CDR3 is made up of 14 amino acids. The CDR3 is CASSQREMKEKLFF. In DNA form, the CDR3 reads TGCGCCAGCAGCCAAAGAGAAATGAAGGAAAAACTGTTTTTT.

The rearrangement links TRBV25-1 to TRBJ2-5; the D gene is possibly TRBD2 (5 bases). Trimming removed 6 bases at V and 0 bases at J, with 11 bases between. The CDR3 spans 14 residues. CDR1 is MGHDK, CDR2 SYGVNS, per germline. DNA of the CDR3: TGTGCCAGCAGCGCTGAGCGGAACCAAGAGACCCAGTACTTC. This gives the protein CASSAERNQETQYF.

The chain links TRBV5-1 to TRBJ2-1; D perhaps matches TRBD1 (6 bases). The germline V gene has CDR1 SGHRS and CDR2 YFSETQ. The CDR3 contains 11 residues. Trimming left V 3 bases short and J 12 bases short, with 10 bases between. The CDR3 coding sequence is TGCGCCAGCAGCTCGTCGACAGGGCAGTTCTTC. It translates to CASSSSTGQFF.

Only a few counts were recorded for this clone. V gene TRBV5-1 combines with J gene TRBJ1-1, with 12 positions matching TRBD1. The length of the CDR3 is 16 residues. Germline CDR1 is SGHRS and CDR2 is YFSETQ. Unmatched junction bases numbered 9, after V lost 4 bases and J lost 5 bases. The CDR3 loop is CASSPGQGAEGTEAFF. CDR3 in DNA: TGCGCCAGCAGCCCGGGACAGGGGGCTGAGGGTACTGAAGCTTTCTTT.

This clone was counted only a few times. The J gene is TRBJ1-5, the V gene TRBV6-5, with a tentative D call TRBD1 (6 bases). From germline, CDR1 is MNHEY and CDR2 SVGAGI. With 0 bases removed from V and 6 bases from J, the gap between germline ends came to 12 bases. CDR3 length: 15 residues. DNA of the CDR3: TGTGCCAGCAGTTACTCGGCACAGGGAACTCAGCCCCAGCATTTT. Its translation is CASSYSAQGTQPQHF.

Of note for this clone: The junction differs from germline at one of its ends, possibly a read error. The rearrangement joins TRBV7-7 to TRBJ2-7; D is perhaps TRBD1 (6 bases). From germline, CDR1 is SSHAT and CDR2 FNYEAQ (reference sequence). CDR3 length: 13 amino acids. The CDR3 region is CASSFWGLYERYF. The CDR3 nucleotides read TGTGCTAGCAGCTTTTGGGGGCTCTACGAGCGGTACTTC.

The chain links TRBV28 to TRBJ1-2; 8 bases agree with TRBD1. The J segment lost 5 bases and the V segment lost 2 bases, leaving 7 bases of the junction unmatched. CDR1 is MDHEN, CDR2 SYDVKM, per germline. The CDR3 has 15 residues. CDR3 nucleotides: TGTGCCAGCAGTTTAATATCTGGACAGGGATATGGCTACACCTTC. Translating gives CASSLISGQGYGYTF.

In DNA, the CDR3 is TGCGCCAGCAGAACTAGCGGGGGGCCCCGCTCCTACAATGAGCAGTTCTTC. It encodes CASRTSGGPRSYNEQFF. V gene TRBV5-1 combines with J gene TRBJ2-1; 12 bases are a match to TRBD2. Germline V gene data show CDR1 as SGHRS and CDR2 as YFSETQ. J was trimmed by 0 bases and V by 5 bases; bases with no gene match: 6. The CDR3 length is 17 residues.

This chain uses TRBV7-2 with TRBJ2-3; TRBD2 matches 7 bases. The germline gives CDR1 SGHTA, CDR2 FQGNSA. The CDR3 has 15 residues. J gave up 3 bases and V 3 bases, and 6 bases lay outside the gene matches. The DNA for the CDR3 is TGTGCCAGCAGCTTCCAGCGGGGATTTACAGATACGCAGTATTTT. The encoded protein is CASSFQRGFTDTQYF.

This clone turned up a few times. V usage is TRBV9 and J usage is TRBJ1-2; D is unresolved. The V end was cut by 0 bases, the J end by 0 bases, with 9 bases between. The CDR3 loop spans 15 amino acids. Germline V gene lookup returns CDR1 SGDLS and CDR2 YYNGEE. This CDR3 is CASSVGATANYGYTF. CDR3 sequence (DNA): TGTGCCAGCAGCGTAGGAGCCACAGCTAACTATGGCTACACCTTC.

This clone was seen a handful of times. The chain uses TRBV5-5 and TRBJ1-4; D is uncertain. In germline, CDR1 is SGHKS, CDR2 YYEKEE (reference sequence). Trimming took off 4 bases at V and 2 bases at J, with 9 bases between the two ends. CDR3 length: 14 residues. DNA for the CDR3: TGTGCCAGCAGCCTAATACTGACTAATGAAAAACTGTTTTTT. This codes for CASSLILTNEKLFF.

The chain couples TRBV4-3 to TRBJ2-5, with TRBD2 matching 8 bases. The J call may be faulty, since TRBJ2-7 better matches the DNA end. The CDR3 totals 15 residues. In germline, CDR1 is LGHNA, CDR2 YSLEER. The CDR3 here is CASSQGPGGAYEQYF. For the CDR3, the DNA is TGCGCCAGCAGCCAAGGCCCCGGGGGGGCCTACGAGCAGTACTTC.

V and J are TRBV15 and TRBJ1-3; D is uncertain. The germline V gene has CDR1 LNHNV and CDR2 YYDKDF (reference sequence). V shed 6 bases and J shed 0 bases, with 6 bases lying between them. This CDR3 is 13 amino acids long. This CDR3 is CATRSSSGNTIYF. CDR3 nucleotides: TGTGCCACCAGGAGTAGCTCTGGAAACACCATATATTTT.

This clone was found a few times. The rearrangement joins TRBV4-3 to TRBJ2-6; weak D call: TRBD2 (5 bases). This CDR3 contains 16 residues. Germline V gene sequence: CDR1 LGHNA, CDR2 YSLEER. Trimming removed 0 bases at V and 2 bases at J, with 8 bases between. CDR3 region: CASSQDEGTGANVLTF. CDR3 nucleotides: TGCGCCAGCAGCCAAGACGAGGGAACTGGGGCCAACGTCCTGACTTTC.

The chain has TRBV18 and TRBJ2-6; the D gene is possibly TRBD2 (6 bases). The CDR3 consists of 15 residues. CDR1 and CDR2 from the germline V gene are KGHSH and LQKENI. V was pared by 3 bases and J by 0 bases, with 6 bases between. The CDR3 DNA reads TGTGCCAGCTCACCCGGGGGCTCTGGGGCCAACGTCCTGACTTTC. It translates to CASSPGGSGANVLTF.

This CDR3 is CASSSLGQANSPLHF. CDR3 DNA: TGTGCCAGCAGTTCCTTGGGACAGGCAAATTCACCCCTCCACTTT. This chain uses TRBV6-6 with TRBJ1-6, with TRBD1 matching 8 bases. The CDR3 extends over 15 amino acids. The V segment lost 4 bases and the J segment 7 bases; nucleotides outside the gene matches: 6. Germline V gene sequence: CDR1 MNHNY, CDR2 SVGAGI (reference sequence).

The rearrangement joins TRBV30 to TRBJ1-2, with TRBD1 matching 8 bases. The ends lost 1 base at V and 4 bases at J; junction bases unmatched: 5. Germline loops: CDR1 GTSNPN, CDR2 SVGIG (reference sequence). The CDR3 consists of 14 residues. The CDR3 here is CAWSGGQVIYGYTF. The CDR3 coding sequence is TGTGCCTGGAGTGGGGGACAGGTCATCTATGGCTACACCTTC.